The clone carrying this T cell receptor (beta chain) was observed a single time. What it recognizes is unknown. Data came from immunoSEQ multiplex PCR; TCRdb stores just in-frame clones and leaves some out. The table records about 35,000 clones, 77% of them present only once. This specimen belongs to a study of CD4 T cells in relation to SARS-CoV-2 and coronaviruses. 75,000 to 100,000 naive or memory CD4+ cells were cultured with CEF peptides for nine to ten days. The germline gives CDR1 MDHEN, CDR2 SYDVKM. V lost 6 bases and J lost 8, with 17 bases in between. The CDR3 is made up of 15 amino acids. Sequenced input: memory CD4+ T cells from PBMCs, cultured in vitro. V and J are TRBV28 and TRBJ1-6; the D is unclear. The TCR originated in an adult with COVID-19. This CDR3 reads CASSTGRVEYSPLHF. DNA of the CDR3: TGTGCCAGCAGCACTGGACGCGTCGAGTATTCACCCCTCCACTTT. Complete variable domain (other parts from reference TRBV28 and TRBJ1-6): DVKVTQSSRYLVKRTGEKVFLECVQDMDHENMFWYRQDPGLGLRLIYFSYDVKMKEKGDIPEGYSVSREKKERFSLILESASTNQTSMYLCASSTGRVEYSPLHFGNGTRLTVT.